What follows are 21 T cell receptor beta chains derived from one specimen sequenced in a study of blood T cell repertoires in COVID-19. Sequencing was performed with immunoSEQ multiplex PCR; in TCRdb, only in-frame clones are kept and a portion is missing. The data contain around 200,000 clones, around 87% of them seen just once; the ten biggest clones take up about 2.5%. The sequenced sample was peripheral blood. These receptor sequences come from a man aged 35 to 55 with active or convalescent COVID-19.

CDR3 amino acids: CASSTQGTSSGNTIYF. The DNA of the CDR3 is TGCGCCAGCAGCACACAGGGGACGAGCTCTGGAAACACCATATATTTT. The chain employs TRBV5-1 and TRBJ1-3, with TRBD1 identical over 7 bases. Looked up from germline, CDR1 is SGHRS and CDR2 is YFSETQ. Trimming cost V 4 bases and J 0 bases; bases outside gene matches: 7. This CDR3 has 16 residues.

V is TRBV7-3 and J is TRBJ2-1; 11 bases fit TRBD1. Germline V gene data show CDR1 as SGHTA and CDR2 as FQGTGA. V trimming: 4 bases; J trimming: 7 bases; junction bases outside the gene matches: 6. This CDR3 comprises 15 residues. The CDR3 DNA follows: TGTGCCAGCAGCTCCGGGACAGGGGGGAGGAATGAGCAGTTCTTC. This gives the protein CASSSGTGGRNEQFF.

CDR3 nucleotides: TGTGCCAGGGAAAGAGGTTGGGCCAAAAACATTCAGTACTTC. It encodes CARERGWAKNIQYF. The genes are TRBV6-4 and TRBJ2-4; D gene unclear. CDR3 length equals 14 residues. The V and J ends lost 9 bases and 1 base respectively, with 13 bases between them. Germline V lookup: CDR1 MRHNA, CDR2 SNTAGT.

The rearrangement joins TRBV4-1 to TRBJ1-2; D gene uncertain. The CDR3 has 15 residues. Deletions cut 0 bases from V and 1 base from J, with 9 bases between. Per germline, CDR1 MGHRA and CDR2 YSYEKL. CDR3 nucleotides: TGCGCCAGCAGCCAAGATCTCCACAGTAACTATGGCTACACCTTC. It is translated as CASSQDLHSNYGYTF.

The chain is built from TRBV5-8 and TRBJ1-4, with TRBD1 identical over 7 bases. J gave up 4 bases and V 4 bases, and 10 bases lay outside the gene matches. The CDR3 is 16 residues long. CDR1 and CDR2 from the germline V gene are SGHTS and YDEGEE. For the CDR3, the DNA is TGTGCCAGCAGCAAAACAGGGGCCGGGAATAATGAAAAACTGTTTTTT. This encodes CASSKTGAGNNEKLFF.

The rearrangement joins TRBV9 to TRBJ2-2, with 10 bases matching TRBD2. In germline, CDR1 is SGDLS, CDR2 YYNGEE. After removal of 4 bases from V and 5 bases from J, the junction contained 8 bases not matched to a gene. This CDR3 is built from 16 residues. The CDR3 DNA reads TGTGCCAGCAGCCCCCCAAGCGGGGGGGCTACCGGGGAGCTGTTTTTT. Encoded protein: CASSPPSGGATGELFF.

The rearrangement uses TRBV5-5 and TRBJ2-3, with D maybe TRBD1 (5 bases). Germline CDR1 reads SGHKS; CDR2 reads YYEKEE (reference sequence). The germline V and J ends were trimmed by 2 bases and 2 bases, with 12 bases remaining between them. CDR3 length equals 15 residues. The CDR3 coding sequence is TGTGCCAGCAGCTTCCAGGGTCGTGACACAGATACGCAGTATTTT. It specifies CASSFQGRDTDTQYF.

The V gene is TRBV29-1, the J gene TRBJ2-5, with 8 nucleotides matching TRBD1. Germline V gene sequence: CDR1 SQVTM, CDR2 ANQGSEA. The CDR3 length is 15 residues. V dropped 1 base and J dropped 3; count of bases not matched to a gene: 7. This chain's CDR3 is CSVEGRQGLEETQYF. The CDR3 region has the DNA TGCAGCGTTGAAGGAAGACAGGGGCTTGAAGAGACCCAGTACTTC.

V gene TRBV7-3 combines with J gene TRBJ2-7, with D tentatively TRBD2 (5 bases). Trimming shortened V by 2 bases and J by 3 bases, and 8 bases separated the two germline ends. The CDR3 consists of 13 residues. Germline CDR1 reads SGHTA; CDR2 reads FQGTGA. Written as DNA, the CDR3 is TGTGCCAGCAGCTTAGGGAGAGACTACGAGCAGTACTTC. Its translation is CASSLGRDYEQYF.

This sequence joins TRBV30 and TRBJ2-3; the D is unclear. Germline loops: CDR1 GTSNPN, CDR2 SVGIG (reference sequence). Between the trimmed V and J ends, which lost 0 bases and 5 bases, there was a span of 9 bases. The CDR3 length is 13 residues. The CDR3 spells CAWSVSPEDTQYF. CDR3 sequence (DNA): TGTGCCTGGAGTGTATCCCCAGAAGATACGCAGTATTTT. Complete variable domain (other parts from reference TRBV30 and TRBJ2-3): SQTIHQWPATLVQPVGSPLSLECTVEGTSNPNLYWYRQAAGRGLQLLFYSVGIGQISSEVPQNLSASRPQDRQFILSSKKLLLSDSGFYLCAWSVSPEDTQYFGPGTRLTVL.

The chain employs TRBV4-2 and TRBJ1-3; possibly TRBD1 for D (5 bases). The CDR3 length is 16 residues. The ends were cut back, 2 bases at V and 0 bases at J, with 11 bases in the middle. Germline lookup yields CDR1 LGHNA and CDR2 YNFKEQ. CDR3 in DNA: TGTGCCAGCAGCCAATCAGGGAGGGTCTCTGGAAACACCATATATTTT. It translates to CASSQSGRVSGNTIYF.

This clone showed up just a few times. The gene calls are TRBV28 and TRBJ1-4, with D possibly matching TRBD1 (5 bases). CDR3 length: 12 residues. V was pared by 6 bases and J by 10 bases, with 12 bases between. The V gene's germline CDR1 is MDHEN and CDR2 SYDVKM. For the CDR3, the DNA is TGTGCCAGCAGCCGTGTCGGGGGAAAACTGTTTTTT. Protein: CASSRVGGKLFF. The full variable domain, with the rest looked up from reference TRBV28 and TRBJ1-4, is DVKVTQSSRYLVKRTGEKVFLECVQDMDHENMFWYRQDPGLGLRLIYFSYDVKMKEKGDIPEGYSVSREKKERFSLILESASTNQTSMYLCASSRVGGKLFFGSGTQLSVL.

This clone has a count of ten or more. The rearrangement joins TRBV4-1 to TRBJ1-2, with 7 bases identical to TRBD1. Trimming took 4 bases from V and 2 from J; bases not matched to a gene: 7. The CDR3 is made up of 15 amino acids. CDR1 and CDR2 from the germline V gene are MGHRA and YSYEKL. The CDR3 DNA follows: TGCGCCAGCAGCCTTAGACAGGGCGAAAACTATGGCTACACCTTC. It yields the protein CASSLRQGENYGYTF.

This clone was observed once. The chain has TRBV4-2 and TRBJ2-1; 8 bases fit TRBD2. The CDR3 covers 15 residues. CDR1 and CDR2 from the germline V gene are LGHNA and YNFKEQ. J gave up 3 bases and V 4 bases, and 5 bases lay outside the gene matches. The CDR3 here is CASSPGLAHYNEQFF. CDR3 DNA sequence: TGTGCCAGCAGCCCTGGACTAGCTCACTACAATGAGCAGTTCTTC.

The rearrangement joins TRBV5-5 to TRBJ1-3, with TRBD1 matching 10 bases. CDR3 length: 15 residues. The germline CDR1 and CDR2 sequences are SGHKS and YYEKEE (reference sequence). The V gene end was trimmed by 4 bases and the J gene end by 2 bases; junction bases not matched to a gene: 3. The CDR3 sequence: CASSRQGATGNTIYF. As DNA, the CDR3 is TGTGCCAGCAGCCGACAGGGGGCGACTGGAAACACCATATATTTT.

V gene TRBV6-1 combines with J gene TRBJ2-1; D is ambiguous. V gave up 3 bases and J gave up 6 bases, with 9 bases separating them. CDR1 and CDR2 from the germline V gene are MNHNS and SASEGT. CDR3 length: 13 residues. The CDR3 protein is CASSDPWSNEQFF. CDR3 nucleotide sequence: TGTGCCAGCAGTGACCCTTGGAGCAATGAGCAGTTCTTC.

The CDR3 region is CASSFGASGSTDTQYF. In DNA form, the CDR3 reads TGTGCCAGCAGCTTTGGGGCTAGCGGCAGCACAGATACGCAGTATTTT. The chain recombines TRBV7-9 with TRBJ2-3; 7 bases line up with TRBD2. The trim removed 3 bases at V and 0 bases at J, leaving 6 bases unmatched. CDR3 length: 16 amino acids. The germline gives CDR1 SEHNR, CDR2 FQNEAQ (reference sequence).

The rearrangement uses TRBV7-3 and TRBJ1-2; TRBD1 matches at 7 bases. From germline, CDR1 is SGHTA and CDR2 FQGTGA. The CDR3 is 13 amino acids. After removal of 2 bases from V and 5 bases from J, the junction contained 2 bases not matched to a gene. DNA for the CDR3: TGTGCCAGCAGCTTACAGGGGGAATATGGCTACACCTTC. It translates to CASSLQGEYGYTF.

J is TRBJ2-3 and V is TRBV9, with 7 bases lining up with TRBD2. This CDR3 spans 14 amino acids. With 4 bases clipped from V and 2 bases from J, the junction kept 4 bases outside the gene matches. CDR1 is SGDLS and CDR2 is YYNGEE in the germline V gene. The CDR3 bases are TGTGCCAGCAGCCTCGCGGGGGTCACAGATACGCAGTATTTT. Residues: CASSLAGVTDTQYF.

V is TRBV6-5 and J is TRBJ2-1; a possible D gene is TRBD1 (6 bases). There are 13 residues in the CDR3. CDR1 and CDR2 from the germline V gene are MNHEY and SVGAGI. Between the trimmed V and J ends, which lost 8 bases and 4 bases, there was a span of 12 bases. In DNA form, the CDR3 reads TGTGCCAGCGAGGGGGTTAATTACAATGAGCAGTTCTTC. Translation gives CASEGVNYNEQFF.

This chain links TRBV7-3 with TRBJ1-6, with D maybe TRBD1 (5 bases). There are 14 residues in the CDR3. The germline V gene has CDR1 SGHTA and CDR2 FQGTGA. V gave up 2 bases and J gave up 10 bases, with 12 bases separating them. This CDR3 is CASSLQGFGSPLHF. CDR3 bases: TGTGCCAGCAGCTTACAGGGCTTCGGCTCACCCCTCCACTTT.